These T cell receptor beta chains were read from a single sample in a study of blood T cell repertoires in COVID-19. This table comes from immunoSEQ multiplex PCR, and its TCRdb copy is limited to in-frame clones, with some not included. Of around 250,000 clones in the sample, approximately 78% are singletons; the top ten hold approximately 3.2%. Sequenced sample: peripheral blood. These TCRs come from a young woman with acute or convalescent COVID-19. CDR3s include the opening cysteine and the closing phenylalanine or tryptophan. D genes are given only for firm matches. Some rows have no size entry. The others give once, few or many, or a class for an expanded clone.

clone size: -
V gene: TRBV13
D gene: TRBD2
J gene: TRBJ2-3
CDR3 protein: CASSFSGNYTDTQYF
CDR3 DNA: TGTGCCAGCAGCTTTAGCGGGAATTACACAGATACGCAGTATTTT

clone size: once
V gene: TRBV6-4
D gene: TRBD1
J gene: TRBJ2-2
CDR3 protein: CASSPGTENTGELFF
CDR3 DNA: TGTGCCAGCAGCCCCGGGACAGAGAACACCGGGGAGCTGTTTTTT

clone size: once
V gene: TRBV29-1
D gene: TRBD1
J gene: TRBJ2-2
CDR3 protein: CSVGKGTGAAGELFF
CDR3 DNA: TGCAGCGTTGGTAAAGGGACAGGGGCGGCCGGGGAGCTGTTTTTT

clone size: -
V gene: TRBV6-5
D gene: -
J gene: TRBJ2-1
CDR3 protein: CASSYGTVGGQFF
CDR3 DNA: TGTGCCAGCAGTTACGGGACTGTCGGTGGGCAGTTCTTC

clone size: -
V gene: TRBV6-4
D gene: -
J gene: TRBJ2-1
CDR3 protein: CASSDSGGDYNEQFF
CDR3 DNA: TGTGCCAGCAGTGACTCGGGCGGGGACTACAATGAGCAGTTCTTC

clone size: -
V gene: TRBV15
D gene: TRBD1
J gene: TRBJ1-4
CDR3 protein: CATSRIGTGNEKLFF
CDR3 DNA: TGTGCCACCAGCAGAATAGGGACAGGGAACGAAAAACTGTTTTTT

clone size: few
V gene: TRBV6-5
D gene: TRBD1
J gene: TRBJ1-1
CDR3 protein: CASSLHRGRTTEAFF
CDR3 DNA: TGTGCCAGCAGTCTCCACAGGGGACGAACGACTGAAGCTTTCTTT

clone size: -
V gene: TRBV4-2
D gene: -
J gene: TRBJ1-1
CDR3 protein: CASLGRDTEAFF
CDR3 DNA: TGTGCCAGCCTGGGCAGGGACACTGAAGCTTTCTTT

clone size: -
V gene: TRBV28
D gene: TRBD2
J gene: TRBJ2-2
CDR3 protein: CASSLGSFWGTSGKSNTGELFF
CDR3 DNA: TGTGCCAGCAGTTTAGGCAGCTTTTGGGGGACTAGCGGGAAATCGAACACCGGGGAGCTGTTTTTT

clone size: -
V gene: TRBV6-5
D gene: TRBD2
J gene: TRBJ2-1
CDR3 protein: CASSYEIAGGQVEQFF
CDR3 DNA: TGTGCCAGCAGTTACGAGATAGCGGGAGGGCAGGTTGAGCAGTTCTTC

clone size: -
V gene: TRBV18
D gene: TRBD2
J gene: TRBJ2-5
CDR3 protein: CASSPPGLAGLETQYF
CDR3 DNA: TGTGCCAGCTCACCACCAGGGCTAGCGGGATTGGAGACCCAGTACTTC

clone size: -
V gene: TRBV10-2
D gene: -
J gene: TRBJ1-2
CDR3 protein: CASTGSGDYGYTF
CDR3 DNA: TGCGCCAGCACCGGGTCCGGGGACTATGGCTACACCTTC

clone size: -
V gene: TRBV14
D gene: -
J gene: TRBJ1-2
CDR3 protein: CASSPLRGGAANYGYTF
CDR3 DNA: TGTGCCAGCAGCCCTCTCCGGGGGGGGGCAGCTAACTATGGCTACACCTTC

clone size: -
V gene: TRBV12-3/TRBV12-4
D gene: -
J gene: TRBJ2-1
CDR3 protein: CASSLATGNEQFF
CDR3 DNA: TGTGCCAGCAGTTTAGCTACAGGGAATGAGCAGTTCTTC

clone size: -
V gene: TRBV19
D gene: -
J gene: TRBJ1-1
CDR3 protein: CASSEGENTEAFF
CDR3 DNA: TGTGCCAGTAGTGAGGGGGAGAACACTGAAGCTTTCTTT

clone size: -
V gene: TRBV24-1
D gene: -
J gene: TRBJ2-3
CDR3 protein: CATRGGSTDTQYF
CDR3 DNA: TGTGCCACCAGGGGCGGGAGCACAGATACGCAGTATTTT